This T cell receptor beta chain was sequenced for a study of T-cell reconstitution after alpha-beta-depleted transplantation in children. Overall study findings and caveats: Reportedly, alpha-beta T cells present about two months post-transplant originated from several hundred expanded clones of graft origin. T cells produced anew were the main source of T-cell counts and diversity one year after transplant. Day-60 TCRbeta diversity that was high in some patients was derived from surviving recipient T cells and thymic progenitors.

Remarks on this clonotype: Its cognate antigen is unknown.

This CDR3 region has 17 residues. V gave up 0 bases and J gave up 4 bases; unmatched junction bases: 7. Germline assignment: CDR1 SGHVS and CDR2 FNYEAQ. Unique molecular identifiers were incorporated during preparation of the TCRbeta library. TCRdb used MiXCR to reprocess the PCR reads, holding one entry per CDR3 protein. The repertoire holds about 580,000 distinct CDR3 sequences, with about 21% as singletons. This chain links TRBV7-6 with TRBJ2-7, with 12 bases lining up with TRBD2. The sequencing here drew on PBMCs, mostly from graft donor cells, taken 360 days after TCRalphabeta/CD19-depleted stem cell transplant. The TCR originated in a boy in the first two years of life who had a stem cell transplant for acute myeloid leukemia, so the T cells may come from the graft donor. CDR3 bases: TGTGCCAGCAGCTTAGCCCTGGCTAGCGGGGGGGCGTACGAGCAGTACTTC. Translated: CASSLALASGGAYEQYF.